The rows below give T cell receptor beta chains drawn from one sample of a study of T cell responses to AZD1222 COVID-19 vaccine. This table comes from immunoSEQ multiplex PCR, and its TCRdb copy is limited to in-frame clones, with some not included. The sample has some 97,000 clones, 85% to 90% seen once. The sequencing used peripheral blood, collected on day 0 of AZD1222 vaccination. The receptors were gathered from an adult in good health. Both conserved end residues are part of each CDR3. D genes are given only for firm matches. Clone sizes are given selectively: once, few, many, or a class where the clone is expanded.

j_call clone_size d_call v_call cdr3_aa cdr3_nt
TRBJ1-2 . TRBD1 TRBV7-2 CASSLEPGQGRYGYTF TGTGCCAGCAGCTTGGAGCCGGGACAGGGGCGCTATGGCTACACCTTC
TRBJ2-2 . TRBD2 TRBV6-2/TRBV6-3 CASSRNSGGAWTGELFF TGTGCCAGCAGCAGGAACAGCGGGGGGGCCTGGACCGGGGAGCTGTTTTTT
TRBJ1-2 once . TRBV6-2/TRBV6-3 CASSWGYGYTF TGTGCCAGCAGTTGGGGATATGGCTACACCTTC
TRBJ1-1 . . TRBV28 CASGEGITEAFF TGTGCCAGCGGGGAGGGGATCACTGAAGCTTTCTTT
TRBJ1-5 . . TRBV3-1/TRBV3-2 CASSQDNQPQHF TGTGCCAGCAGCCAAGATAATCAGCCCCAGCATTTT
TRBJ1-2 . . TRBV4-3 CASSPYRNYGYTF TGCGCCAGCAGCCCATACCGAAATTATGGCTACACCTTC
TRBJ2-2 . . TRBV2 CASSEQGPENSGELFF TGTGCCAGCAGTGAACAGGGGCCCGAAAATTCCGGGGAGCTGTTTTTT
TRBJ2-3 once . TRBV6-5 CASSYARWADTQYF TGTGCCAGCAGTTACGCGAGATGGGCAGATACGCAGTATTTT
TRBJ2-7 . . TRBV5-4 CASSLWRAYEQYF TGTGCCAGCAGCTTGTGGAGGGCCTACGAGCAGTACTTC
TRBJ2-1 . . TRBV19 CASSIVASRSSYNEQFF TGTGCCAGTAGTATAGTAGCAAGTAGAAGCTCCTACAATGAGCAGTTCTTC
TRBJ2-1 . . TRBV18 CASSTVRSIARANNEQFF TGTGCCAGCTCCACAGTACGCTCGATCGCCAGGGCAAACAATGAGCAGTTCTTC
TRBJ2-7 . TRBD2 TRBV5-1 CASSLALAGGDEQYF TGCGCCAGCAGCTTGGCCCTAGCGGGAGGAGACGAGCAGTACTTC
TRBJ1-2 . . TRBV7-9 CASSAMASQGKAIYGYTF TGTGCCAGCAGCGCGATGGCGTCCCAGGGAAAGGCAATCTATGGCTACACCTTC
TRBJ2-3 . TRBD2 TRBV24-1 CATSDSLRAGGRDTQYF TGTGCCACCAGTGATTCCCTCCGCGCGGGAGGGAGGGATACGCAGTATTTT
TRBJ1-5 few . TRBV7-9 CASSLGSQPQHF TGTGCCAGCAGCTTAGGATCCCAGCCCCAGCATTTT
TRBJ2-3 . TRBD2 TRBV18 CASSPASGTDTQYF TGTGCCAGCTCACCGGCTAGCGGGACAGATACGCAGTATTTT
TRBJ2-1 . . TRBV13 CASSDHGGGPVNEQFF TGTGCCAGCAGCGATCACGGCGGGGGCCCAGTTAATGAGCAGTTCTTC
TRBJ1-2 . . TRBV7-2 CASSLSAAVGYGYTF TGTGCCAGCAGCTTGTCGGCGGCAGTTGGCTATGGCTACACCTTC
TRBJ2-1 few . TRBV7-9 CASSLTQGNNEQFF TGTGCCAGCAGCTTAACCCAGGGGAACAATGAGCAGTTCTTC
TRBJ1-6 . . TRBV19 CASSISGQGSPLHF TGTGCCAGTAGTATCTCGGGGCAGGGTTCACCCCTCCACTTT
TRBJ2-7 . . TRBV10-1 CASSSSSYEQYF TGCGCCAGCAGTTCTAGCTCCTACGAGCAGTACTTC
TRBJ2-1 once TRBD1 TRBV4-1 CASSRQDRGQYNEQFF TGCGCCAGCAGCCGACAAGACAGGGGCCAATACAATGAGCAGTTCTTC
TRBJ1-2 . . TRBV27 CASSPYPQGSYTF TGTGCCAGCAGTCCATATCCCCAGGGGAGCTACACCTTC
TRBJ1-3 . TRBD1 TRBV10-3 CAMRESQGQGSPTIYF TGTGCCATGAGGGAATCCCAAGGACAGGGATCGCCCACCATATATTTT
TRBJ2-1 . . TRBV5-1 CASSSPSDRTNEQFF TGCGCCAGCAGCTCGCCCTCAGACAGGACCAATGAGCAGTTCTTC
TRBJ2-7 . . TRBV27 CASSLVGGPLSSYEQYF TGTGCCAGCAGTTTAGTCGGGGGTCCCCTAAGCTCCTACGAGCAGTACTTC
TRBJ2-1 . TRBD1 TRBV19 CASRDQAGGYNEQFF TGTGCCAGTAGAGATCAGGCAGGGGGATACAATGAGCAGTTCTTC
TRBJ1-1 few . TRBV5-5 CASSLNMATEAFF TGTGCCAGCAGCTTGAATATGGCCACTGAAGCTTTCTTT
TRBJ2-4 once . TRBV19 CATQGLAKNIQYF TGTGCCACCCAAGGACTAGCCAAAAACATTCAGTACTTC
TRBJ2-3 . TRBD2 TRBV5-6 CASSPRTSGGSSTDTQYF TGTGCCAGCAGCCCACGGACTAGCGGGGGATCTAGCACAGATACGCAGTATTTT
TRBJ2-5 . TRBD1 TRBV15 CATSRDLDRVGTQYF TGTGCCACCAGCAGAGATCTTGACAGGGTCGGGACCCAGTACTTC
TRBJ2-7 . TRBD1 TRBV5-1 CASSPGQLAYEQYF TGCGCCAGCAGCCCGGGACAGTTGGCCTACGAGCAGTACTTC
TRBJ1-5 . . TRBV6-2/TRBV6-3 CASSSLRDNQPQHF TGTGCCAGCAGTAGCCTGAGGGACAATCAGCCCCAGCATTTT
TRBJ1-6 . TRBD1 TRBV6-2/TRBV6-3 CASSPRTGPNSPLHF TGTGCCAGCAGTCCACGGACAGGCCCTAATTCACCCCTCCACTTT
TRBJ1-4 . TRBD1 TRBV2 CASRLGQGQGEKLFF TGTGCCAGCAGACTCGGACAGGGGCAGGGAGAAAAACTGTTTTTT
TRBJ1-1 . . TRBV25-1 CASSGSGRRNTEAFF TGTGCCAGCAGTGGATCAGGGAGGAGGAACACTGAAGCTTTCTTT
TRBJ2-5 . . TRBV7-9 CASSAGTLNTETQYF TGTGCCAGCAGCGCCGGGACCCTGAACACAGAGACCCAGTACTTC
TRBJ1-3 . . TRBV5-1 CASSLQSGNTIYF TGCGCCAGCAGCTTACAATCTGGAAACACCATATATTTT
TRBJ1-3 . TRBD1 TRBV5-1 CASSSTGGGNTIYF TGCGCCAGCAGCTCGACAGGGGGTGGAAACACCATATATTTT
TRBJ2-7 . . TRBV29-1 CSVVATRSSYEQYF TGCAGCGTTGTGGCTACTAGGAGCTCCTACGAGCAGTACTTC
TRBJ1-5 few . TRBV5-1 CASRWGASNQPQHF TGCGCCAGCAGGTGGGGGGCTAGCAATCAGCCCCAGCATTTT
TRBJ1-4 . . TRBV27 CATSGGTGPEKLFF TGTGCCACCTCCGGGGGAACGGGCCCTGAAAAACTGTTTTTT
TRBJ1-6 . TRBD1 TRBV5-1 CASSLAGGTGGNSPLHF TGCGCCAGCAGCTTGGCCGGCGGGACAGGGGGAAATTCACCCCTCCACTTT
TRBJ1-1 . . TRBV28 CASSLRGAVTEAFF TGTGCCAGCAGTTTGAGAGGGGCGGTCACTGAAGCTTTCTTT
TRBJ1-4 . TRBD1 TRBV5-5 CASREGQVNEKLFF TGTGCCAGCAGAGAGGGACAGGTTAATGAAAAACTGTTTTTT
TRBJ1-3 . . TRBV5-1 CASSLTGSGNTIYF TGCGCCAGCAGCTTGACAGGGTCTGGAAACACCATATATTTT
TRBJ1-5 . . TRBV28 CASSPSVRGVQPQHF TGTGCCAGCAGCCCTTCTGTTCGGGGGGTTCAGCCCCAGCATTTT
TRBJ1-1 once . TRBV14 CASSQVYTGWNTEAFF TGTGCCAGCAGCCAAGTGTATACAGGGTGGAACACTGAAGCTTTCTTT
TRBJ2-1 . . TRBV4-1 CASKSTTGRNEQFF TGCGCCAGCAAGAGTACCACAGGGCGGAATGAGCAGTTCTTC